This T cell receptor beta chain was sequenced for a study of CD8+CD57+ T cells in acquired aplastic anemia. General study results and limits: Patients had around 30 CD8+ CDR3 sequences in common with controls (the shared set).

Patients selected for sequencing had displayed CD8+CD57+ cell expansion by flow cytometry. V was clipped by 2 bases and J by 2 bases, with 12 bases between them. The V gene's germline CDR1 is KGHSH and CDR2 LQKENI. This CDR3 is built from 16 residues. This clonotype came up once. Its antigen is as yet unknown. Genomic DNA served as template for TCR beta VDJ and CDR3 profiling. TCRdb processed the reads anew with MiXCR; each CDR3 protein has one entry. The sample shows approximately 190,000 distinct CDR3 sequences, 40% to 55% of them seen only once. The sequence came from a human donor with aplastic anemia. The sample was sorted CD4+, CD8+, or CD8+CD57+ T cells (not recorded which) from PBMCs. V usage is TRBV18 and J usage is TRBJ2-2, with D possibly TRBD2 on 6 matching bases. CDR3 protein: CASSPYQAGNTGELFF. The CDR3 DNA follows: TGTGCCAGCTCACCATATCAAGCGGGTAACACCGGGGAGCTGTTTTTT.